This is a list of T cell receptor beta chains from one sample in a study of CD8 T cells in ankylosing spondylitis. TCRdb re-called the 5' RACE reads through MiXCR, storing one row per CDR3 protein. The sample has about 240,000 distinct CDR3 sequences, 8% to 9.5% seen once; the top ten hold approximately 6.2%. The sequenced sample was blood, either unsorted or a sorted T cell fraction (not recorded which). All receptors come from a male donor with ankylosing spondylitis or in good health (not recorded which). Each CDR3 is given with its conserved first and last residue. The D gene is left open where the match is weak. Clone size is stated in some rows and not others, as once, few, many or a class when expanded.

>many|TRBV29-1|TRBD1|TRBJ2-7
CSVGQGTHSYEQYF
TGCAGCGTGGGACAGGGGACCCACTCCTACGAGCAGTACTTC
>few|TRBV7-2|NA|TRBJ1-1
CASSFRSPATEAFF
TGTGCCAGCAGCTTTCGAAGCCCGGCCACTGAAGCTTTCTTT
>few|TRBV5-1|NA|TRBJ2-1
CASSFAGHGGEQFF
TGCGCCAGCAGCTTCGCGGGCCATGGGGGTGAGCAGTTCTTC
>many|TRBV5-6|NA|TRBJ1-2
CASSPRRGNGYTF
TGTGCCAGCAGCCCCCGACGGGGGAATGGCTACACCTTC
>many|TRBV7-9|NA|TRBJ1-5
CASSNTGFNQPQHF
TGTGCCAGCAGTAATACAGGGTTCAATCAGCCCCAGCATTTT
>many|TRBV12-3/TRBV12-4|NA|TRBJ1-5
CASSWDNQPQHF
TGTGCCAGCAGTTGGGATAATCAGCCCCAGCATTTT
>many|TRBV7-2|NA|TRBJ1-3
CASSFDRGNTIYF
TGTGCCAGCAGCTTCGACAGGGGAAACACCATATATTTT
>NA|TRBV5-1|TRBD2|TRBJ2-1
CASSYGSGGGNEQFF
TGCGCCAGCAGCTACGGGTCGGGGGGAGGCAATGAGCAGTTCTTC
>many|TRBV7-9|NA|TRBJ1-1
CASTKGQLQGGAFF
TGTGCCAGCACCAAAGGACAGCTTCAAGGGGGAGCTTTCTTT
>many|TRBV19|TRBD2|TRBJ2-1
CASSIAGRDEQFF
TGTGCCAGTAGTATAGCGGGGAGGGATGAGCAGTTCTTC
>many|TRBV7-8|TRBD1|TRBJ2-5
CASSLGDDRAQYF
TGTGCCAGCAGCTTAGGAGACGACAGGGCCCAGTACTTC
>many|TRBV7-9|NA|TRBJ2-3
CASSLVTGIDTQYF
TGTGCCAGCAGCTTAGTAACAGGGATAGATACGCAGTATTTT
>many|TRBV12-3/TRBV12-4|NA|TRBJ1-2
CASSPDSLYQGYTF
TGTGCCAGCAGTCCCGACAGCCTCTATCAGGGCTACACCTTC
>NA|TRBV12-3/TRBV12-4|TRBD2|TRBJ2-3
CASSLRRRRGGMTDTQYF
TGTGCCAGCAGTTTAAGGCGTCGGCGGGGGGGGATGACAGATACGCAGTATTTT
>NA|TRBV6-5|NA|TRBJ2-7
CASSYPGRTPGEQYF
TGTGCCAGCAGTTACCCCGGCCGGACCCCTGGGGAGCAGTACTTC
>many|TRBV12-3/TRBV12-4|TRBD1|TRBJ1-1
CASSLAGTGAEAFF
TGTGCCAGCAGTTTAGCAGGGACAGGGGCTGAAGCTTTCTTT
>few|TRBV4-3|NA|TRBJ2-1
CASSQGRSYSSYNEQFF
TGCGCCAGCAGCCAAGGGAGAAGTTATAGCTCCTACAATGAGCAGTTCTTC
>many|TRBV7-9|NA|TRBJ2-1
CASSSPLRVTVEQFF
TGTGCCAGCAGCTCCCCGTTGCGGGTTACCGTTGAGCAGTTCTTC
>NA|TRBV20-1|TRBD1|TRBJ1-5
CSASTTGQQPQHF
TGCAGTGCTAGTACGACAGGGCAGCAGCCCCAGCATTTT
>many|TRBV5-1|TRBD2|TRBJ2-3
CASSPAGTSVPTSTDTQYF
TGCGCCAGCAGCCCGGCCGGGACTAGCGTACCCACTAGCACAGATACGCAGTATTTT
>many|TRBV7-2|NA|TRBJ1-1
CASSLQGPSKAFF
TGTGCCAGCAGCTTACAGGGCCCCTCGAAAGCTTTCTTT
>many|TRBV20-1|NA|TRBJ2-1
CSPRGVAGNEQFF
TGCAGTCCGAGAGGGGTTGCGGGCAATGAGCAGTTCTTC
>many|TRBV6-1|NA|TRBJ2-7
CASTSQSSYEQYF
TGTGCCAGCACGTCCCAAAGCTCCTACGAGCAGTACTTC
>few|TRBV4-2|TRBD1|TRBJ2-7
CASSQALAGGDYEQYF
TGTGCCAGCAGCCAAGCTCTGGCAGGGGGTGACTACGAGCAGTACTTC
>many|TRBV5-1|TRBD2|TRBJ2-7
CASSLAPPTSGDYEQYF
TGCGCCAGCAGCTTGGCCCCTCCGACTAGCGGGGACTACGAGCAGTACTTC
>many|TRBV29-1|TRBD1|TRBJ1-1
CSAIGTGGRNTEAFF
TGCAGCGCGATAGGGACAGGGGGGAGGAACACTGAAGCTTTCTTT
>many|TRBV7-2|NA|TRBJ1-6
CASSTTRESPLHF
TGTGCCAGCAGCACTACCAGGGAATCACCCCTCCACTTT
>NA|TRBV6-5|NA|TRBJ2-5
CASSYGTGEQETQYF
TGTGCCAGCAGTTACGGTACAGGAGAACAAGAGACCCAGTACTTC
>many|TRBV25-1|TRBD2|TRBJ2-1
CASSVAGSNEQFF
TGTGCCAGCAGTGTAGCGGGAAGCAATGAGCAGTTCTTC
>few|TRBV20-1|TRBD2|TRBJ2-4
CSATRKSGEPKNIQYF
TGCAGTGCTACAAGGAAGAGCGGGGAGCCCAAAAACATTCAGTACTTC
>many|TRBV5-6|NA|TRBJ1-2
CASSLWGYGYTF
TGTGCCAGCAGCTTATGGGGGTATGGCTACACCTTC
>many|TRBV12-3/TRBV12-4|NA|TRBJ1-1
CASSFRSGTEAFF
TGTGCCAGCAGTTTTCGCAGTGGGACTGAAGCTTTCTTT
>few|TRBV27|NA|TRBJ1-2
CASSPGPNYGYTF
TGTGCCAGCAGCCCAGGACCTAACTATGGCTACACCTTC
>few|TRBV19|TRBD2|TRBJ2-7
CASSLREGAYEQYF
TGTGCCAGTAGTCTTCGGGAGGGGGCCTACGAGCAGTACTTC
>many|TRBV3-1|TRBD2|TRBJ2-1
CASSQDGLAGYNEQFF
TGTGCCAGCAGCCAAGATGGGTTAGCGGGGTACAATGAGCAGTTCTTC
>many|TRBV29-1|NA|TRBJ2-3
CSVRSTDTQYF
TGCAGCGTACGTAGCACAGATACGCAGTATTTT
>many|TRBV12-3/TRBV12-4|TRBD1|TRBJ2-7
CASSFRDRGLEQYF
TGTGCCAGCAGTTTTAGGGACAGGGGGCTCGAGCAGTACTTC
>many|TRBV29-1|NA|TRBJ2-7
CSVELGAPSEQYF
TGCAGCGTTGAATTGGGTGCCCCCTCCGAGCAGTACTTC
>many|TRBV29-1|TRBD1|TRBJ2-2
CSAARDRGDTGELFF
TGCAGCGCCGCCCGTGACAGGGGCGACACCGGGGAGCTGTTTTTT
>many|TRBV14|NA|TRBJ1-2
CASSPRPSLVYGYTF
TGTGCCAGCAGCCCTCGGCCGTCGCTAGTGTACGGCTACACCTTC
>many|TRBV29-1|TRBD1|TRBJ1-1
CSVDRGATEAFF
TGCAGCGTTGACAGGGGGGCCACTGAAGCTTTCTTT
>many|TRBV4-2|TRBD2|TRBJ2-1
CASSQETSGSSYNEQFF
TGTGCCAGCAGCCAAGAAACTAGCGGAAGCTCCTACAATGAGCAGTTCTTC
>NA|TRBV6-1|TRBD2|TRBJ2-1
CASAGPSGFGGEQFF
TGTGCCAGCGCGGGGCCTAGCGGATTTGGGGGGGAGCAGTTCTTC
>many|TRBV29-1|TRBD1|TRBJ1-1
CSSGQGGAFF
TGCAGCTCCGGACAGGGGGGAGCTTTCTTT
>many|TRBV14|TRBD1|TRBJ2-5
CASSQMYRGTQETQYF
TGTGCCAGCAGCCAAATGTACAGGGGGACCCAAGAGACCCAGTACTTC
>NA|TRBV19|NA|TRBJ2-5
CASSIASQETQYF
TGTGCCAGTAGTATTGCTTCCCAAGAGACCCAGTACTTC
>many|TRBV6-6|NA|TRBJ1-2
CASTHTGYGYTF
TGTGCCAGCACCCATACAGGCTATGGCTACACCTTC
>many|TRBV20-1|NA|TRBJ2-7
CSARGEGYEQYF
TGCAGTGCTAGAGGGGAAGGTTACGAGCAGTACTTC
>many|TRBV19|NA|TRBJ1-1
CASSIQGWGTEAFF
TGTGCCAGTAGTATTCAGGGGTGGGGCACTGAAGCTTTCTTT
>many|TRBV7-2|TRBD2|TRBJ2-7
CASSVTSGRPKVEQYF
TGTGCCAGCAGCGTAACTAGCGGGAGGCCCAAGGTCGAGCAGTACTTC
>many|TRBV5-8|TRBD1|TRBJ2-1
CASSLQGAYEQFF
TGTGCCAGCAGCTTACAGGGGGCTTATGAGCAGTTCTTC
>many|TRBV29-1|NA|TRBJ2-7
CSVKDGNEQYF
TGCAGCGTCAAGGACGGCAACGAGCAGTACTTC
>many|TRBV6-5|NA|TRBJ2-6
CASSYSGRESGANVLTF
TGTGCCAGCAGTTACTCGGGGAGAGAGTCTGGGGCCAACGTCCTGACTTTC
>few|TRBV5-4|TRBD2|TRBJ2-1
CASRPRTSGSYEQFF
TGTGCCAGCAGACCTCGGACTAGCGGGAGCTATGAGCAGTTCTTC
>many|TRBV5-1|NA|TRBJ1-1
CASTSEGPNWEAFF
TGCGCCAGCACGAGTGAGGGACCAAATTGGGAAGCTTTCTTT
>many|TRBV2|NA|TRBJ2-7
CASSERGEISYEQYF
TGTGCCAGCAGTGAAAGGGGAGAGATCTCGTACGAGCAGTACTTC
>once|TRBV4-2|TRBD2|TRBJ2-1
CASSQASVREREMPEQFF
TGTGCCAGCAGCCAAGCCTCCGTGAGGGAGCGGGAGATGCCTGAGCAGTTCTTC